The source of this T cell receptor (beta chain) is a study of radiotherapy plus CTLA-4 blockade in lung cancer. Whole-study context: Objective responses were recorded in about 17% of patients, with disease control recorded in 25% to 35%.

This clone was detected many times. What it binds is not known. The germline gives CDR1 SGHDN, CDR2 FVKESK. This CDR3 contains 15 residues. The germline V and J ends were trimmed by 4 bases and 0 bases, with 11 bases remaining between them. Repertoires were generated with immunoSEQ multiplex PCR, while TCRdb's copy carries only in-frame clones and drops some. Of 120,000 or so clones listed, roughly 80% are singletons. Study-wide findings and caveats: In blood, TCR clones derived from the tumor expanded after radiotherapy plus ipilimumab. Increased serum interferon-beta after radiation also reportedly predicted response strongly.

V usage is TRBV14 and J usage is TRBJ2-3; D call uncertain. Source: peripheral blood, taken from a patient treated with radiotherapy plus ipilimumab. The sequence was obtained from a human donor with non-small cell lung cancer who had a partial response to radiotherapy plus ipilimumab. The CDR3 nucleotides read TGTGCCAGCAGCCTCCAACTGGGCAGCACAGATACGCAGTATTTT. Its protein product is CASSLQLGSTDTQYF.